This passage covers 23 T cell receptor beta chains from one sample sequenced in a study of T cells in tuberculosis. Some clones are missing from TCRdb's copy, which holds only in-frame ones; the method was immunoSEQ multiplex PCR. The table records about 33,000 clones, around 93% of them present only once. Sequenced sample: PBMCs. These receptors all come from a donor aged 10-30 years with latent tuberculosis or without tuberculosis infection. Some clones in this sample may be carry-over from other donors' samples.

The V call is TRBV11-2, the J call TRBJ1-2; D is uncertain. This CDR3 is 15 amino acids long. Germline V lookup: CDR1 SGHAT, CDR2 FQNNGV. The germline V and J ends were trimmed by 5 bases and 0 bases, with 13 bases remaining between them. The CDR3 bases are TGTGCCAGCAGCCGTCCAGGACTAGCTAACTATGGCTACACCTTC. Residues: CASSRPGLANYGYTF. The whole variable domain, remainder taken from reference TRBV11-2 and TRBJ1-2, is EAGVAQSPRYKIIEKRQSVAFWCNPISGHATLYWYQQILGQGPKLLIQFQNNGVVDDSQLPKDRFSAERLKGVDSTLKIQPAKLEDSAVYLCASSRPGLANYGYTFGSGTRLTVV.

The CDR3 protein is CASSPGGQGIEAFF. The DNA for the CDR3 is TGTGCCAGCAGCCCCGGGGGGCAGGGAATTGAAGCTTTCTTT. V usage is TRBV5-8 and J usage is TRBJ1-1; possibly TRBD1 for D (6 bases). Germline-derived CDR1 and CDR2 are SGHTS and YDEGEE. This CDR3 is built from 14 residues. The germline V and J ends were trimmed by 4 bases and 7 bases, with 17 bases remaining between them.

The V call is TRBV7-8, the J call TRBJ1-5, with 7 bases identical to TRBD1. From germline, CDR1 is SGHVS and CDR2 FQNEAQ. With 4 bases clipped from V and 6 bases from J, the junction kept 6 bases outside the gene matches. The CDR3 runs 14 residues. CDR3 sequence: CASSSGGLGQPQHF. The DNA of the CDR3 is TGTGCCAGCAGCTCAGGGGGTCTAGGTCAGCCCCAGCATTTT. The entire variable domain, with the rest obtained from reference TRBV7-8 and TRBJ1-5, is as follows: GAGVSQSPRYKVAKRGQDVALRCDPISGHVSLFWYQQALGQGPEFLTYFQNEAQLDKSGLPSDRFFAERPEGSVSTLKIQRTQQEDSAVYLCASSSGGLGQPQHFGDGTRLSIL.

This chain uses TRBV19 with TRBJ1-5, with TRBD1 identical over 7 bases. V shed 3 bases and J 0 bases; nucleotides not matched to a gene: 11. Germline CDR1 reads LNHDA; CDR2 reads SQIVND (reference sequence). This CDR3 has 18 amino acids. The CDR3 is CASSMGLRGRLSNQPQHF. The CDR3 region has the DNA TGTGCCAGTAGTATGGGATTAAGGGGGCGCCTTAGCAATCAGCCCCAGCATTTT. Full variable domain (rest looked up from reference TRBV19 and TRBJ1-5): DGGITQSPKYLFRKEGQNVTLSCEQNLNHDAMYWYRQDPGQGLRLIYYSQIVNDFQKGDIAEGYSVSREKKESFPLTVTSAQKNPTAFYLCASSMGLRGRLSNQPQHFGDGTRLSIL.

J is TRBJ1-1 and V is TRBV11-2, with D maybe TRBD1 (6 bases). The CDR3 runs to 14 residues. V dropped 5 bases and J dropped 3 bases, with 13 bases sitting between them. Germline values: CDR1 SGHAT, CDR2 FQNNGV. The CDR3 is CASSEGVGDTEAFF. CDR3 coding DNA: TGTGCCAGCAGCGAGGGGGTAGGAGACACTGAAGCTTTCTTT.

Here the CDR3 reads CASRPEQTNTEAFF. CDR3 in DNA: TGTGCCAGCAGACCGGAACAGACGAACACTGAAGCTTTCTTT. V usage is TRBV6-5 and J usage is TRBJ1-1; D call uncertain. Germline V lookup: CDR1 MNHEY, CDR2 SVGAGI. V lost 6 bases, J lost 1 base, and 12 bases lay in between. This CDR3 region has 14 residues.

The chain has TRBV4-2 and TRBJ2-1, with D uncertain. V was clipped by 0 bases and J by 6 bases, with 12 bases between them. CDR1 and CDR2 from the germline V gene are LGHNA and YNFKEQ. The CDR3 contains 15 residues. The chain's CDR3 is CASSQDPGVRNEQFF. Here the CDR3 DNA reads TGTGCCAGCAGCCAAGATCCGGGTGTACGCAATGAGCAGTTCTTC.

V and J are TRBV5-4 and TRBJ2-7; 9 bases map to TRBD1. This CDR3 comprises 15 residues. CDR1 is SGHNT, CDR2 YYREEE, per germline (reference sequence). Unmatched junction bases numbered 5, after V lost 0 bases and J lost 4 bases. The CDR3 DNA sequence: TGTGCCAGCAGCTTGGAGGGGACAGGGTTGTACGAGCAGTACTTC. Its protein is CASSLEGTGLYEQYF. The full variable domain, its missing parts supplied by reference TRBV5-4 and TRBJ2-7, is ETGVTQSPTHLIKTRGQQVTLRCSSQSGHNTVSWYQQALGQGPQFIFQYYREEENGRGNFPPRFSGLQFPNYSSELNVNALELDDSALYLCASSLEGTGLYEQYFGPGTRLTVT.

The chain links TRBV6-5 to TRBJ2-7; possible D gene TRBD2, 5 bases. V lost 4 bases, J lost 4 bases, and 8 bases lay in between. This CDR3 spans 12 amino acids. The germline gives CDR1 MNHEY, CDR2 SVGAGI. This CDR3 reads CASSFRGYEQYF. The DNA for the CDR3 is TGTGCCAGCAGTTTCCGGGGTTACGAGCAGTACTTC.

The chain uses TRBV7-2 and TRBJ1-5; D is uncertain. V shed 1 base and J shed 7 bases, with 14 bases lying between them. In germline, CDR1 is SGHTA, CDR2 FQGNSA. CDR3 length: 15 residues. This chain's CDR3 is CASSLGGMSGQPQHF. The CDR3 region has the DNA TGTGCCAGCAGCTTAGGCGGAATGTCGGGGCAGCCCCAGCATTTT.

The chain carries TRBV30 and TRBJ1-6; 9 bases map to TRBD1. Germline loops: CDR1 GTSNPN, CDR2 SVGIG (reference sequence). Trimming took 2 bases from V and 11 from J; bases not matched to a gene: 10. This CDR3 has 15 amino acids. DNA of the CDR3: TGTGCCTGGAGTAATAAGTACCACAGGGGGCCACCCCTCCACTTT. It specifies CAWSNKYHRGPPLHF.

This chain uses TRBV7-6 with TRBJ2-1; 13 bases align to TRBD2. The CDR3 covers 15 residues. In germline, CDR1 is SGHVS, CDR2 FNYEAQ. V gave up 3 bases and J gave up 15 bases; unmatched junction bases: 11. The CDR3 loop is CASSLGTSGIGLPFF. CDR3 in DNA: TGTGCCAGCAGCTTGGGGACTAGCGGGATCGGTCTCCCGTTCTTC.

This chain uses TRBV18 with TRBJ2-1; 10 bases match TRBD2. V shed 2 bases and J 9 bases; nucleotides not matched to a gene: 7. The germline CDR1 and CDR2 sequences are KGHSH and LQKENI. CDR3 length: 15 residues. CDR3 sequence: CASSPGLAGDPEQFF. DNA for the CDR3: TGTGCCAGCTCACCAGGGCTAGCGGGAGATCCTGAGCAGTTCTTC.

In this sample, this clone turned up once. The chain uses TRBV7-9 and TRBJ2-1, with TRBD1 identical over 9 bases. The CDR3 extends over 15 amino acids. Germline V CDR1 and CDR2: SEHNR, FQNEAQ (reference sequence). The junction had 2 bases not matched to a gene; V was cut back by 3 bases and J by 2 bases. The CDR3 reads CASSFGTGTYNEQFF. In nucleotides, the CDR3 is TGTGCCAGCAGCTTTGGGACAGGGACCTACAATGAGCAGTTCTTC.

This CDR3 is CASSPVTGRYEQYF. The CDR3 DNA reads TGTGCCAGCAGTCCAGTAACAGGTCGATACGAGCAGTACTTC. The chain employs TRBV28 and TRBJ2-7; perhaps TRBD1 as D (5 bases). There are 14 residues in the CDR3. Germline V CDR1 and CDR2: MDHEN, SYDVKM. The V end was cut by 5 bases, the J end by 4 bases, with 15 bases between.

V and J are TRBV2 and TRBJ1-2; TRBD1 is a possible D gene (5 bases). The CDR3 contains 16 residues. The V and J ends lost 4 bases and 4 bases respectively, with 19 bases between them. Germline V gene lookup returns CDR1 SNHLY and CDR2 FYNNEI. CDR3 coding DNA: TGTGCCAGCAGTGGGTTCGCGGCGACAGCGATCTATGGCTACACCTTC. As protein: CASSGFAATAIYGYTF.

The rearrangement joins TRBV10-1 to TRBJ1-2; 8 positions agree with TRBD1. The CDR3 is 14 residues long. Germline values: CDR1 WNHNN, CDR2 SYGVQD (reference sequence). Losses at the gene ends were 7 bases for V and 11 bases for J; bases not matched to a gene: 15. Here the CDR3 reads CASTDFPWTGSYTF. CDR3 nucleotides: TGCGCCAGCACCGACTTTCCCTGGACAGGGTCATACACCTTC.

The genes are TRBV4-1 and TRBJ2-3; 9 nucleotides agree with TRBD2. The CDR3 sequence is 17 residues long. V lost 4 bases and J lost 4; bases outside the gene matches: 12. Germline V lookup: CDR1 MGHRA, CDR2 YSYEKL. The CDR3 DNA reads as TGCGCCAGCAGCCCACAGTCTGCGGGGGGGTTCCCAGATACGCAGTATTTT. Protein sequence: CASSPQSAGGFPDTQYF.

The V gene is TRBV5-4, the J gene TRBJ2-7; 7 bases line up with TRBD1. The junction had 9 bases not matched to a gene; V was cut back by 4 bases and J by 2 bases. Germline assignment: CDR1 SGHNT and CDR2 YYREEE (reference sequence). CDR3 length: 15 amino acids. The CDR3 spells CASSGTGDPPYEQYF. CDR3 bases: TGTGCCAGCAGCGGTACAGGGGACCCCCCCTACGAGCAGTACTTC.

This chain links TRBV5-1 with TRBJ2-1; D is perhaps TRBD2 (6 bases). Trimming left V 2 bases short and J 8 bases short, with 11 bases between. CDR3 length: 13 residues. From germline, CDR1 is SGHRS and CDR2 YFSETQ. CDR3 amino acids: CASSFGSRDEQFF. The CDR3 bases are TGCGCCAGCAGCTTCGGGAGTCGGGATGAGCAGTTCTTC.

This clone was counted once. The chain recombines TRBV2 with TRBJ1-2; TRBD1 is a possible D gene (6 bases). The CDR3 length is 15 residues. Trimming left V 6 bases short and J 1 base short, with 15 bases between. Germline CDR1 and CDR2: SNHLY and FYNNEI. DNA of the CDR3: TGTGCCAGCAGGGGAGCTACAGGGAATAACTATGGCTACACCTTC. It codes for CASRGATGNNYGYTF.

V is TRBV2 and J is TRBJ2-2; D might be TRBD2 (6 bases). CDR1 is SNHLY and CDR2 is FYNNEI in the germline V gene. This CDR3 region has 14 residues. The V gene lost 6 bases and the J gene lost 8 bases, with 16 bases spanning the gap. The CDR3 coding sequence is TGTGCCAGCAGGCGGGACTCTGGCCCGGGGGAGCTGTTTTTT. Its translation: CASRRDSGPGELFF.

V and J are TRBV5-1 and TRBJ2-5, with 8 bases that match TRBD2. After removal of 0 bases from V and 4 bases from J, the junction contained 8 bases not matched to a gene. The CDR3 runs to 16 residues. CDR1 and CDR2 from the germline V gene are SGHRS and YFSETQ. CDR3 residues: CASSLGSSGGGETQYF. Written as DNA, the CDR3 is TGCGCCAGCAGCTTGGGGTCCAGCGGGGGTGGAGAGACCCAGTACTTC.